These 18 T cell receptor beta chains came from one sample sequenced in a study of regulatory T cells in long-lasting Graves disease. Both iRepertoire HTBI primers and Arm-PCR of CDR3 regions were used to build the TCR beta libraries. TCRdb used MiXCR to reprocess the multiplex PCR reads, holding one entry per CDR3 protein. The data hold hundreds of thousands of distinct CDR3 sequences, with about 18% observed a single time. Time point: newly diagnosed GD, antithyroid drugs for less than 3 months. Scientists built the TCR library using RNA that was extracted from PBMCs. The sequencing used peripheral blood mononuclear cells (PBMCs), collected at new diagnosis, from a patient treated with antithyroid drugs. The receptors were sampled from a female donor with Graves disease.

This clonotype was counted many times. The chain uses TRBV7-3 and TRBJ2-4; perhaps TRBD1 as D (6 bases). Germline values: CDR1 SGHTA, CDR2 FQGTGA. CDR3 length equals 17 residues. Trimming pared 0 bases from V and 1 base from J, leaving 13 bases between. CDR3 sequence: CASSLTTVGQAKNIQYF. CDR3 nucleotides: TGTGCCAGCAGCTTAACTACTGTCGGACAGGCCAAAAACATTCAGTACTTC. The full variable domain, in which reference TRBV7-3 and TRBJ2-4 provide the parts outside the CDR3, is GAGVSQTPSNKVTEKGKYVELRCDPISGHTALYWYRQSLGQGPEFLIYFQGTGAADDSGLPNDRFFAVRPEGSVSTLKIQRTERGDSAVYLCASSLTTVGQAKNIQYFGAGTRLSVL.

CDR3 in DNA: TGTGCCTGGAGCTCTCTAGGGACAGGGCCTTTTGGAGGGGCCAACGTCCTGACTTTC. This sequence encodes CAWSSLGTGPFGGANVLTF. V gene TRBV30 combines with J gene TRBJ2-6, with 9 nucleotides matching TRBD1. V was pared by 3 bases and J by 4 bases, with 16 bases of the junction left unmatched. The CDR3 spans 19 residues. From germline, CDR1 is GTSNPN and CDR2 SVGIG (reference sequence).

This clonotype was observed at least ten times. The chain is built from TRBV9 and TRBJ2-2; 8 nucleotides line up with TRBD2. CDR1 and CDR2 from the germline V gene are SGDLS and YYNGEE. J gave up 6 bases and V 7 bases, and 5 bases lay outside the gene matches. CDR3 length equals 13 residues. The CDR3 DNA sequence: TGTGCCAGCGACACGGGGGGGGCCGGGGAGCTGTTTTTT. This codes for CASDTGGAGELFF.

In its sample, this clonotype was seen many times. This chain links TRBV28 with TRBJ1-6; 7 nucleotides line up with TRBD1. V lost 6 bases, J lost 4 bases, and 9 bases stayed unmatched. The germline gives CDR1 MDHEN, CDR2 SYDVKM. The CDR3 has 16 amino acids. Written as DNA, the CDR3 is TGTGCCAGCAGCCTCGGCCCGGGACAGTATAATTCACCCCTCCACTTT. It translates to CASSLGPGQYNSPLHF.

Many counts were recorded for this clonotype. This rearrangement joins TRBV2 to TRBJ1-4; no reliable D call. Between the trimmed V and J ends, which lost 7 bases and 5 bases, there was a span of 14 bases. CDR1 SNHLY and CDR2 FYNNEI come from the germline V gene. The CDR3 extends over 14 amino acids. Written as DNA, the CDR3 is TGTGCCAGCATTATGACAAGGCAGAATGAAAAACTGTTTTTT. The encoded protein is CASIMTRQNEKLFF.

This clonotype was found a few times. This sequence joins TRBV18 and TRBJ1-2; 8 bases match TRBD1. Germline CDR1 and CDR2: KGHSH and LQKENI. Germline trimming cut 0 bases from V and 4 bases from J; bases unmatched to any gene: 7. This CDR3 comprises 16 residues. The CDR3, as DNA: TGTGCCAGCTCACCACCGGGACAGGCGGTTCTCTATGGCTACACCTTC. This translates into CASSPPGQAVLYGYTF.

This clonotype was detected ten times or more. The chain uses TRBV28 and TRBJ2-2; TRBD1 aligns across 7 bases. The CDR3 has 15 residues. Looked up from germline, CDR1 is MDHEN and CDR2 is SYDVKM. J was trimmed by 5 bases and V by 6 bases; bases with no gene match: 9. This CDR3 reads CASSSPYRGTGELFF. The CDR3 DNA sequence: TGTGCCAGCAGCTCACCCTACAGGGGTACCGGGGAGCTGTTTTTT.

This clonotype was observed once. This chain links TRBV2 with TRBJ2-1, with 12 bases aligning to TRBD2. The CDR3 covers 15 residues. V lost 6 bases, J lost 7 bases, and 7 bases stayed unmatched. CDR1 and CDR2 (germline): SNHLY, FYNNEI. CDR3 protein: CASSLAGGKANEQFF. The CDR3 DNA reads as TGTGCCAGCAGCCTAGCGGGAGGGAAAGCAAATGAGCAGTTCTTC.

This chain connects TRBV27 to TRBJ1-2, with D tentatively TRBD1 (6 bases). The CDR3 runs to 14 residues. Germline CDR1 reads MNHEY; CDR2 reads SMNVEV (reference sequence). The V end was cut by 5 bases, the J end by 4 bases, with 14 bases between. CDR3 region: CASSEAQGGYGYTF. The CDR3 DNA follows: TGTGCCAGCAGTGAAGCGCAAGGGGGCTATGGCTACACCTTC.

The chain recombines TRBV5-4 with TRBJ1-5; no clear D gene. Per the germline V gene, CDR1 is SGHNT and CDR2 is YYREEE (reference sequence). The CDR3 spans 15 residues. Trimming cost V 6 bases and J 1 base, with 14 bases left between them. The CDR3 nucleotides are TGTGCCAGCACCTATAGAGTGGGAAGCAATCAGCCCCAGCATTTT. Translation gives CASTYRVGSNQPQHF.

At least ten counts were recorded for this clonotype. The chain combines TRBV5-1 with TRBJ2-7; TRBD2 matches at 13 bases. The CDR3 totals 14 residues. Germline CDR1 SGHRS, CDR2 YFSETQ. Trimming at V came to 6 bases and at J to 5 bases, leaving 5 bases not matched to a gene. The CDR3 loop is CASNPGLAGDEQYF. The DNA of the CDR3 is TGCGCCAGCAACCCAGGACTAGCGGGAGACGAGCAGTACTTC.

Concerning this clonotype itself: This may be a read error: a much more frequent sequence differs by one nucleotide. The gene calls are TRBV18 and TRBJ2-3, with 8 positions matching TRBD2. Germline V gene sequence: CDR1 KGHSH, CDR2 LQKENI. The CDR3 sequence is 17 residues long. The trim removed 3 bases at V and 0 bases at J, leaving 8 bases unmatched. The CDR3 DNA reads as TGTGCCAGCTCACCGACTAGCGCGAGTTTTAGCACAGATACGCAGTATTTT. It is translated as CASSPTSASFSTDTQYF.

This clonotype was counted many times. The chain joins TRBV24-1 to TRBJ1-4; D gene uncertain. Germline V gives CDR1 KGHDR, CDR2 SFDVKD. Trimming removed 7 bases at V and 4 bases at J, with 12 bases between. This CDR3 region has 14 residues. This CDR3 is CATSEGSLNEKLFF. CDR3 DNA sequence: TGTGCCACCAGCGAGGGATCCCTTAATGAAAAACTGTTTTTT.

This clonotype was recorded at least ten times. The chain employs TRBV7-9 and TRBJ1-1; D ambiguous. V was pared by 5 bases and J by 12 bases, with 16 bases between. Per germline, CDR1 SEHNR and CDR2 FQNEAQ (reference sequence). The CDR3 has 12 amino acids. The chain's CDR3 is CASSLTMVGSFF. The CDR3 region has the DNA TGTGCCAGCAGCCTGACAATGGTTGGTTCTTTCTTT.

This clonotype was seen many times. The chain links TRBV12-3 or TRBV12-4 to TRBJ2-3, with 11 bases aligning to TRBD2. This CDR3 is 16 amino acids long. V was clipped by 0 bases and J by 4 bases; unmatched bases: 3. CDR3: CASSLAGLAASDTQYF. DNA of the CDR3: TGTGCCAGCAGTTTAGCGGGACTAGCGGCGTCAGATACGCAGTATTTT.

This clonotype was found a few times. CDR3 sequence reads: CATSREASSNEQYF. The CDR3 coding sequence is TGTGCCACCAGCAGAGAGGCTAGCTCCAATGAGCAGTACTTC. This rearrangement joins TRBV15 to TRBJ2-7; possibly TRBD2 for D (5 bases). In germline, CDR1 is LNHNV, CDR2 YYDKDF (reference sequence). V was clipped by 0 bases and J by 7 bases, with 13 bases between them. This CDR3 comprises 14 residues.

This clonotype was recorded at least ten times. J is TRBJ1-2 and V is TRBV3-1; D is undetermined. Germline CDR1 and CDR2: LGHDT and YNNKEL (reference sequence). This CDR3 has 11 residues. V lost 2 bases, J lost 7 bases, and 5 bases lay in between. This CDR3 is CASSQRGGYTF. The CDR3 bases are TGTGCCAGCAGCCAACGCGGTGGCTACACCTTC.

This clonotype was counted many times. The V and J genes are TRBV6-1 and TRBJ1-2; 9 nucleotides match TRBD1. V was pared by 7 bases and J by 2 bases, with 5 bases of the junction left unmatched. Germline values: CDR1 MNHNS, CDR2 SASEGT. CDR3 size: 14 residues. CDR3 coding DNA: TGTGCCAGCATCCAGGGACAGGGCAACTATGGCTACACCTTC. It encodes CASIQGQGNYGYTF.